This T cell receptor (beta chain) is from a study of blood T cell repertoires in COVID-19. Sequencing used immunoSEQ multiplex PCR; TCRdb keeps in-frame clones, though not all of them. The sample contains about 160,000 clones, nearly 80% of which appear only once. Germline V gene data show CDR1 as KGHDR and CDR2 as SFDVKD. The CDR3 spans 20 residues. After removal of 2 bases from V and 4 bases from J, the junction contained 14 bases not matched to a gene. The source material was peripheral blood. The sequence was collected from a woman older than 75 with acute or convalescent COVID-19. This chain links TRBV24-1 with TRBJ2-3; 13 positions agree with TRBD2. The chain's CDR3 is CATSDSPGLAGYVGADTQYF. The CDR3 DNA sequence: TGTGCCACCAGTGATTCGCCGGGACTAGCGGGATATGTAGGCGCAGATACGCAGTATTTT.